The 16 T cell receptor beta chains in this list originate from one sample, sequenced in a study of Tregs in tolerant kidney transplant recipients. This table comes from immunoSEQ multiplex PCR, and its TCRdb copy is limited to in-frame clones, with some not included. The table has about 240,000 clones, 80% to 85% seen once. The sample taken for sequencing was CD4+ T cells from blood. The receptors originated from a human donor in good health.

The CDR3 sequence: CASSDQDGYEQYF. The CDR3 DNA is TGTGCCAGCAGTGACCAGGACGGCTACGAGCAGTACTTC. This sequence joins TRBV6-5 and TRBJ2-7; D is undetermined. Germline V gives CDR1 MNHEY, CDR2 SVGAGI. This CDR3 comprises 13 residues. Between the trimmed V and J ends, which lost 5 bases and 3 bases, there was a span of 11 bases.

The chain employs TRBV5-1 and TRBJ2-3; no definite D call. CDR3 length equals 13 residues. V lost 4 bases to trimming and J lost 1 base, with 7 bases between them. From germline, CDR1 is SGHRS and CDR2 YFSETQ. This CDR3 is CASSPTGTDTQYF. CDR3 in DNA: TGCGCCAGCAGCCCAACCGGCACAGATACGCAGTATTTT.

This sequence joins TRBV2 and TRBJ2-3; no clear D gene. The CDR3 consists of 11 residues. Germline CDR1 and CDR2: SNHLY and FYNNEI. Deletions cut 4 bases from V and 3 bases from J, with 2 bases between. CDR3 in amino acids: CASSVTDTQYF. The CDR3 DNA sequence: TGTGCCAGCAGTGTAACAGATACGCAGTATTTT.

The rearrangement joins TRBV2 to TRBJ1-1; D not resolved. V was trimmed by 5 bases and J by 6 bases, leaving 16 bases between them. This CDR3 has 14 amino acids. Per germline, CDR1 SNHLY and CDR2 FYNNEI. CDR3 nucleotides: TGTGCCAGCAGTCCCGGCAGGACGTACGCTGAAGCTTTCTTT. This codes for CASSPGRTYAEAFF.

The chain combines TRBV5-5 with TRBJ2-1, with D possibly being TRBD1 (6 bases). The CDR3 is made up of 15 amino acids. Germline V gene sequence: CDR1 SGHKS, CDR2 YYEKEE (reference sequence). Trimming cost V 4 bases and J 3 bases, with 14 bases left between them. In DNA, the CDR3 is TGTGCCAGCAGCGGAACCACAGGGTACTACAATGAGCAGTTCTTC. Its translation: CASSGTTGYYNEQFF. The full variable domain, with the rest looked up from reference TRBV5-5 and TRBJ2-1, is DAGVTQSPTHLIKTRGQQVTLRCSPISGHKSVSWYQQVLGQGPQFIFQYYEKEERGRGNFPDRFSARQFPNYSSELNVNALLLGDSALYLCASSGTTGYYNEQFFGPGTRLTVL.

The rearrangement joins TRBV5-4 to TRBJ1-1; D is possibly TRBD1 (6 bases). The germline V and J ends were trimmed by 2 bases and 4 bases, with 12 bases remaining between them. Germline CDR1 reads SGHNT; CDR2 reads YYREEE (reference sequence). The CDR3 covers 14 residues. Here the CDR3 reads CASSLILQGTEAFF. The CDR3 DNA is TGTGCCAGCAGCTTAATATTACAGGGCACTGAAGCTTTCTTT.

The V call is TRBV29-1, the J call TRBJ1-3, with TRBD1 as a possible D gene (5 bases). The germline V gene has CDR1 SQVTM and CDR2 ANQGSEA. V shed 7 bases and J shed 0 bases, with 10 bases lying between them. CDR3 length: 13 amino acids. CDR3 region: CSAGGSSGNTIYF. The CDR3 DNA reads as TGCAGCGCTGGGGGGAGCTCTGGAAACACCATATATTTT.

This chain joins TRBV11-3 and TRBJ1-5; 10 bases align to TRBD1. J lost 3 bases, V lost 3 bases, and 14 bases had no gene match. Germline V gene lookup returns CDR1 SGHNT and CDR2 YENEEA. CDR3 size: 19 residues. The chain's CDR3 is CASSFRRGQGLGYNQPQHF. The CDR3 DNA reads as TGTGCCAGCAGCTTTCGCAGGGGACAGGGGTTGGGTTACAATCAGCCCCAGCATTTT. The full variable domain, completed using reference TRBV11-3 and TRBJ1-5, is EAGVVQSPRYKIIEKKQPVAFWCNPISGHNTLYWYLQNLGQGPELLIRYENEEAVDDSQLPKDRFSAERLKGVDSTLKIQPAELGDSAVYLCASSFRRGQGLGYNQPQHFGDGTRLSIL.

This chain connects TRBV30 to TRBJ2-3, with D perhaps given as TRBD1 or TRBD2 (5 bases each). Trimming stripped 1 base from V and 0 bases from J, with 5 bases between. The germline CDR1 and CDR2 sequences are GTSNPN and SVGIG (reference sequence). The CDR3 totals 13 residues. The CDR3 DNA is TGTGCCTGGAGTGGGGGGAGCACAGATACGCAGTATTTT. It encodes CAWSGGSTDTQYF. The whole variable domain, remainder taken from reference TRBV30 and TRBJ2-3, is SQTIHQWPATLVQPVGSPLSLECTVEGTSNPNLYWYRQAAGRGLQLLFYSVGIGQISSEVPQNLSASRPQDRQFILSSKKLLLSDSGFYLCAWSGGSTDTQYFGPGTRLTVL.

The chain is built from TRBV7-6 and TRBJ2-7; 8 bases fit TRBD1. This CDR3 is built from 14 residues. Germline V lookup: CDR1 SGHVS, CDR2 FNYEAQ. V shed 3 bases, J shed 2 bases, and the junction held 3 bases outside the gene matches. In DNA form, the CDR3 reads TGTGCCAGCAGCTTTCAGGGGGCTCCCTACGAGCAGTACTTC. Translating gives CASSFQGAPYEQYF.

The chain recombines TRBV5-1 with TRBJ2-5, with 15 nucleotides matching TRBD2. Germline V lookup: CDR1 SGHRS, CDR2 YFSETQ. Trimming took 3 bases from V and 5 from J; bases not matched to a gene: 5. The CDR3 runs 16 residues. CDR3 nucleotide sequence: TGCGCCAGCAGCTCCGGACTAGCGGGGGGGCGGGAGACCCAGTACTTC. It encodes CASSSGLAGGRETQYF.

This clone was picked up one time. DNA of the CDR3: TGTGCCTGGAGTGTGTTCCCAAGCAATCAGCCCCAGCATTTT. This gives the protein CAWSVFPSNQPQHF. This rearrangement joins TRBV30 to TRBJ1-5; D remains ambiguous. V lost 0 bases, J lost 1 base, and 7 bases lay in between. The CDR3 consists of 14 residues. CDR1 GTSNPN and CDR2 SVGIG come from the germline V gene (reference sequence).

The CDR3: CASSQDAENYGYTF. The CDR3 nucleotides read TGTGCCAGCAGCCAAGACGCGGAAAACTATGGCTACACCTTC. This chain connects TRBV4-2 to TRBJ1-2; D call uncertain. The CDR3 length is 14 residues. Germline CDR1 reads LGHNA; CDR2 reads YNFKEQ. Trimming took 0 bases from V and 2 from J, leaving 7 bases between them.

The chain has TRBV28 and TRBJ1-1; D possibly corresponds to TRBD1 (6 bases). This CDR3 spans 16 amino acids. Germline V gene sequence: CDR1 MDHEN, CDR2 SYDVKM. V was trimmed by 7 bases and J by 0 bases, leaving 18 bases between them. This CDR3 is CASIRMTQGVNTEAFF. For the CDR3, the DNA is TGTGCCAGCATCCGAATGACACAGGGAGTGAACACTGAAGCTTTCTTT.

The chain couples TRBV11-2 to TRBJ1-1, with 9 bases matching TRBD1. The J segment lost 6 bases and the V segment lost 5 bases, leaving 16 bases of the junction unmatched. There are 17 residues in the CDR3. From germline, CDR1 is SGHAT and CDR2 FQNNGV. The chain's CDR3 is CASSPLSIRTGAPEAFF. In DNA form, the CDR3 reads TGTGCCAGCAGCCCCCTAAGTATCCGGACAGGGGCGCCTGAAGCTTTCTTT.

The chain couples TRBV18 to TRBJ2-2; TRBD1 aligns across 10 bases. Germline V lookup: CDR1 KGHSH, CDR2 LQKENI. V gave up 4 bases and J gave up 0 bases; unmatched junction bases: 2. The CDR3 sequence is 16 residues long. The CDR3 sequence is CASSRQGAANTGELFF. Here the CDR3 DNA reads TGTGCCAGCTCACGACAGGGGGCGGCGAACACCGGGGAGCTGTTTTTT. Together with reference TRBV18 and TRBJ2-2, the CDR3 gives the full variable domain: NAGVMQNPRHLVRRRGQEARLRCSPMKGHSHVYWYRQLPEEGLKFMVYLQKENIIDESGMPKERFSAEFPKEGPSILRIQQVVRGDSAAYFCASSRQGAANTGELFFGEGSRLTVL.